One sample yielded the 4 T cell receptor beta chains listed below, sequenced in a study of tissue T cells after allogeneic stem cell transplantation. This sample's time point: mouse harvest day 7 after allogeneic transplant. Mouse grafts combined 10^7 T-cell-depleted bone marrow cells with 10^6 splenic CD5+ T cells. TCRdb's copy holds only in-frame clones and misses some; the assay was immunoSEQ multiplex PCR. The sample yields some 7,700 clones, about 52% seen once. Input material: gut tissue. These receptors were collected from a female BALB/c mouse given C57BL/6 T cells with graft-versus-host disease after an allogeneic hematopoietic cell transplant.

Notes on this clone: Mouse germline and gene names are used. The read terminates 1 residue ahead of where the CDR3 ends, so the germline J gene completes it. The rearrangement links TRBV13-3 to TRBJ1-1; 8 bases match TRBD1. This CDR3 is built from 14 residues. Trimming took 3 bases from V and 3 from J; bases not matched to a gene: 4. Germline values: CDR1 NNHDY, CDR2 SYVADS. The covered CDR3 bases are TGTGCCAGCAGTGTCAGGGGGCCGGACACAGAAGTCTTC. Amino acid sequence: CASSVRGPDTEVF. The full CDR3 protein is CASSVRGPDTEVFF.

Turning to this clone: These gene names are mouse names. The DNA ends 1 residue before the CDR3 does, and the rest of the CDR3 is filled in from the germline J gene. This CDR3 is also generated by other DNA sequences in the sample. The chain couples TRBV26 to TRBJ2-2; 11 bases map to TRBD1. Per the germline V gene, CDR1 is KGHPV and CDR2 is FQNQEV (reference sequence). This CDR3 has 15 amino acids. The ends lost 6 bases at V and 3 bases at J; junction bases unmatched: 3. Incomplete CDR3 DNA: TGTGCCAGCAGCCGGGACAGGGGGGACACCGGGCAGCTCTAC. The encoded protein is CASSRDRGDTGQLY. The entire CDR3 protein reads CASSRDRGDTGQLYF. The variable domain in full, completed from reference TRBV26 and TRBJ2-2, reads NSKVIQTPRYLVKGQGQKAKMRCIPEKGHPVVFWYQQNKNNEFKFLINFQNQEVLQQIDMTEKRFSAECPSNSPCSLEIQSSEAGDSALYLCASSRDRGDTGQLYFGEGSKLTVL.

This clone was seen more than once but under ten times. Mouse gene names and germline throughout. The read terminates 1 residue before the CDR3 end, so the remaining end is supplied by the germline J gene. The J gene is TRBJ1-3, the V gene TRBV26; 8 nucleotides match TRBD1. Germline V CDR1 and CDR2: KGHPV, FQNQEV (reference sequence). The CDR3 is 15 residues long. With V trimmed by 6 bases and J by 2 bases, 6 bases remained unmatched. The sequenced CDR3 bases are TGTGCCAGCAGCCGGACAGGGTCCCCTGGAAATACGCTCTAT. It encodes CASSRTGSPGNTLY. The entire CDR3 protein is CASSRTGSPGNTLYF.

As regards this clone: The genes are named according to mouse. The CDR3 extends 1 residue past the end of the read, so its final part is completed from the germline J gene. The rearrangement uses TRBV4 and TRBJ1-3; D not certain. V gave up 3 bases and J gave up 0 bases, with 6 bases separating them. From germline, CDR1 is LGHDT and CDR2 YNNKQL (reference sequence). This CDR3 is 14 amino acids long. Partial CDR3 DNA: TGTGCCAGCAGCTACAGAAATTCTGGAAATACGCTCTAT. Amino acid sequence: CASSYRNSGNTLY. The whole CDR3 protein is CASSYRNSGNTLYF.